Each of the 18 T cell receptor beta chains below was sequenced from the same sample in a study of shared clonotypes between healthy human individuals. Profiling relied on immunoSEQ multiplex PCR, and the TCRdb table lists in-frame clones only, not all of them. This repertoire shows 740,000 or so clones, 73% found once; its top ten account for around 2%. Material for sequencing was memory CD4+ T cells sorted from blood. As for subset: CD45RA-negative fraction. Source of these receptors: a woman under 40 in good health.

Remarks on this clone: A far larger clone is one nucleotide away, so this likely arose from a read error. This CDR3 is CASSQGGYEQYF. The CDR3 DNA is TGTGCCAGCAGCCAAGGAGGTTACGAGCAGTACTTC. The gene calls are TRBV16 and TRBJ2-7, with TRBD2 as a possible D gene (5 bases). The CDR3 loop spans 12 amino acids. The V gene's germline CDR1 is KGHSY and CDR2 FQNENV. Trimming removed 2 bases from V and 4 bases from J, with 6 bases in between.

The chain recombines TRBV27 with TRBJ1-5; D is ambiguous. V lost 2 bases and J lost 10, with 9 bases in between. Germline CDR1 and CDR2: MNHEY and SMNVEV (reference sequence). The CDR3 contains 12 residues. The CDR3 sequence is CASSLASGPQHF. The CDR3 DNA reads as TGTGCCAGCAGTTTAGCGTCCGGCCCCCAGCATTTT.

Notes on this clone: This may come from a read error, since a much larger clone is one base off. The V call is TRBV6-1, the J call TRBJ2-7, with D unresolved. The V and J ends lost 4 bases and 3 bases respectively, with 4 bases between them. The CDR3 is made up of 11 amino acids. Germline V lookup: CDR1 MNHNS, CDR2 SASEGT. CDR3 sequence: CASSVFYEQYF. Written as DNA, the CDR3 is TGTGCCAGCAGTGTGTTCTACGAGCAGTACTTC.

V and J are TRBV2 and TRBJ1-2; D not certain. The CDR3 totals 12 residues. Germline-derived CDR1 and CDR2 are SNHLY and FYNNEI. V shed 4 bases and J shed 2 bases, with 5 bases lying between them. Written as DNA, the CDR3 is TGTGCCAGCAGTGTCCAGAACTATGGCTACACCTTC. Translating it yields CASSVQNYGYTF.

The chain joins TRBV18 to TRBJ1-2; TRBD1 might be the D (5 bases). Germline values: CDR1 KGHSH, CDR2 LQKENI. This CDR3 has 14 residues. The V end lost 6 bases, the J end lost 4 bases, and 15 bases lay between the germline ends. CDR3 sequence reads: CASSPSGTTYGYTF. The CDR3 DNA is TGTGCCAGCTCGCCATCCGGGACGACCTATGGCTACACCTTC.

This clone is a singleton in its sample. The V call is TRBV19, the J call TRBJ2-7, with 9 nucleotides matching TRBD1. Germline assignment: CDR1 LNHDA and CDR2 SQIVND (reference sequence). The CDR3 spans 14 residues. V lost 5 bases, J lost 5 bases, and 7 bases stayed unmatched. The CDR3 DNA reads TGTGCCAGTAGTTCCGGGACAGGGTTAAACGAGCAGTACTTC. Protein product: CASSSGTGLNEQYF.

The V call is TRBV18, the J call TRBJ1-4; D gene ambiguous. Trimming removed 4 bases at V and 8 bases at J, with 8 bases between. Germline assignment: CDR1 KGHSH and CDR2 LQKENI. This CDR3 comprises 12 residues. The CDR3, as DNA: TGTGCCAGCTCACAGTCTCTCGAAAAACTGTTTTTT. This encodes CASSQSLEKLFF.

The chain recombines TRBV12-5 with TRBJ2-2; no definite D call. The CDR3 totals 13 residues. Germline V gene lookup returns CDR1 LGHNT and CDR2 FRNRAP. Trimming shortened V by 3 bases and J by 5 bases, and 7 bases separated the two germline ends. CDR3 nucleotides: TGTGCTAGTGGTTTACAGCGAACCGGGGAGCTGTTTTTT. This codes for CASGLQRTGELFF.

This clone came up a few times. The chain is built from TRBV6-1 and TRBJ2-7; perhaps TRBD2 as D (6 bases). This CDR3 spans 13 amino acids. Germline V gene lookup returns CDR1 MNHNS and CDR2 SASEGT. The V gene lost 7 bases and the J gene lost 6 bases, with 16 bases spanning the gap. The CDR3, as DNA: TGTGCCAGCACCATCCTGGCGGGGTCCGAGCAGTACTTC. Residues: CASTILAGSEQYF.

The V gene is TRBV7-3, the J gene TRBJ2-1; D not certain. The CDR3 totals 15 residues. CDR1 SGHTA and CDR2 FQGTGA come from the germline V gene. V was shortened by 2 bases and J by 5 bases, with 13 bases between the two germline ends. CDR3 residues: CASSLDGPSNNEQFF. The CDR3 DNA sequence: TGTGCCAGCAGCTTAGATGGGCCATCCAACAATGAGCAGTTCTTC. Looking up the rest from reference TRBV7-3 and TRBJ2-1 gives the full variable domain: GAGVSQTPSNKVTEKGKYVELRCDPISGHTALYWYRQSLGQGPEFLIYFQGTGAADDSGLPNDRFFAVRPEGSVSTLKIQRTERGDSAVYLCASSLDGPSNNEQFFGPGTRLTVL.

The CDR3 protein is CASIQESNQPQHF. The CDR3 nucleotides read TGTGCCAGCATCCAGGAGAGCAATCAGCCCCAGCATTTT. The J gene is TRBJ1-5, the V gene TRBV2; D unclear. This CDR3 has 13 amino acids. The germline CDR1 and CDR2 sequences are SNHLY and FYNNEI. Trimming stripped 7 bases from V and 1 base from J, with 8 bases between.

Points on this clone: Germline is not matched at one junction end, which may reflect a read error. V usage is TRBV7-2 and J usage is TRBJ2-7; D might be TRBD1 or TRBD2, each matching 6 bases. Germline V gives CDR1 SGHTA, CDR2 FQGNSA. The CDR3 is made up of 13 amino acids. The CDR3 DNA reads TGTGCCAGCAGCACTGACTGGAGGGGGGCCGAGGGCTTC. Protein: CASSTDWRGAEGF.

This clone was counted only a few times. The gene calls are TRBV7-2 and TRBJ1-1; D is possibly TRBD1 (6 bases). The CDR3 runs to 14 residues. Trimming cost V 4 bases and J 1 base, with 10 bases left between them. Germline V gene lookup returns CDR1 SGHTA and CDR2 FQGNSA. The CDR3 DNA reads as TGTGCCAGCAGCTATCGACAGGCGAACACTGAAGCTTTCTTT. This sequence encodes CASSYRQANTEAFF.

The rearrangement links TRBV27 to TRBJ1-2; D not certain. Germline V gene lookup returns CDR1 MNHEY and CDR2 SMNVEV (reference sequence). The CDR3 loop spans 14 amino acids. Trimming shortened V by 4 bases and J by 8 bases, and 17 bases separated the two germline ends. The CDR3 is CASSSVDQVGGYTF. The CDR3 DNA sequence: TGTGCCAGCAGTTCGGTAGACCAGGTCGGAGGCTACACCTTC.

The rearrangement links TRBV5-1 to TRBJ1-3, with 9 bases aligning to TRBD1. Germline lookup yields CDR1 SGHRS and CDR2 YFSETQ. The CDR3 loop spans 15 amino acids. V was pared by 4 bases and J by 2 bases, with 4 bases of the junction left unmatched. For the CDR3, the DNA is TGCGCCAGCAGCGTGGGACAGGGAGCTGGAAACACCATATATTTT. Its translation: CASSVGQGAGNTIYF.

This chain connects TRBV19 to TRBJ2-1; D might be TRBD1 (6 bases). This CDR3 region has 18 residues. CDR1 and CDR2 (germline): LNHDA, SQIVND (reference sequence). V was clipped by 5 bases and J by 2 bases, with 22 bases between them. CDR3 DNA sequence: TGTGCCAGTAGTCCAGGTCCCACAGGGACAAACCCCTACAATGAGCAGTTCTTC. Translation gives CASSPGPTGTNPYNEQFF. Full variable domain (outside the CDR3, taken from reference TRBV19 and TRBJ2-1): DGGITQSPKYLFRKEGQNVTLSCEQNLNHDAMYWYRQDPGQGLRLIYYSQIVNDFQKGDIAEGYSVSREKKESFPLTVTSAQKNPTAFYLCASSPGPTGTNPYNEQFFGPGTRLTVL.

This clone was seen a handful of times. The V call is TRBV5-1, the J call TRBJ1-2, with D perhaps matching TRBD1 (5 bases). CDR3 length: 15 residues. Between the trimmed V and J ends, which lost 2 bases and 1 base, there was a span of 12 bases. Germline CDR1 reads SGHRS; CDR2 reads YFSETQ. The CDR3 coding sequence is TGCGCCAGCAGCTTTGGGGCAGTTTTTAACTATGGCTACACCTTC. Residues: CASSFGAVFNYGYTF.

The V and J genes are TRBV11-1 and TRBJ2-7; no firm D call. This CDR3 is 14 amino acids long. Germline V gene sequence: CDR1 SGHAT, CDR2 FQDESV (reference sequence). V lost 5 bases and J lost 2, with 13 bases in between. In DNA, the CDR3 is TGTGCCAGCAGCCATGGGTCCTCCACCTACGAGCAGTACTTC. Its translation is CASSHGSSTYEQYF.